Reported below is one T cell receptor (beta chain). The CDR3 sequence is 15 residues long. In germline, CDR1 is SGHTS, CDR2 YDEGEE. The V and J ends lost 4 bases and 6 bases, in that order; junction bases with no gene match: 10. TCRdb keeps only in-frame clones here, not all; method: immunoSEQ multiplex PCR. This sample has roughly 86,000 clones, with 85% found just once. The data were obtained in a study of blood T cell repertoires in COVID-19. Study overall: Nucleic acid was either cDNA or gDNA, and it came from T cells, B-cell-depleted T cells, or PBMCs.

The specimen was peripheral blood. The V and J genes are TRBV5-8 and TRBJ2-3; 8 bases map to TRBD1. The sequence was collected from a man in his fifties with acute or convalescent COVID-19. The CDR3 spells CASSPAGQEHDTQYF. The CDR3 DNA reads as TGTGCCAGCAGCCCCGCGGGACAGGAGCACGATACGCAGTATTTT.